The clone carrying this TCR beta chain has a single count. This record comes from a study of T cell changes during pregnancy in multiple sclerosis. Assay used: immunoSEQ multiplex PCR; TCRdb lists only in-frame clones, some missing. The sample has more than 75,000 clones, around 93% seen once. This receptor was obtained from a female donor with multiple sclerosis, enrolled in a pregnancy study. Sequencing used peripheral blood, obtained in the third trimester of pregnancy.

The chain's CDR3 is CASSDRDRGREAFF. The CDR3 DNA follows: TGTGCCAGCAGCGACCGGGACAGGGGGAGGGAAGCTTTCTTT. The chain recombines TRBV9 with TRBJ1-1; 11 bases are a match to TRBD1. The germline CDR1 and CDR2 sequences are SGDLS and YYNGEE. V gave up 3 bases and J gave up 8 bases; unmatched junction bases: 6. CDR3 length: 14 residues.